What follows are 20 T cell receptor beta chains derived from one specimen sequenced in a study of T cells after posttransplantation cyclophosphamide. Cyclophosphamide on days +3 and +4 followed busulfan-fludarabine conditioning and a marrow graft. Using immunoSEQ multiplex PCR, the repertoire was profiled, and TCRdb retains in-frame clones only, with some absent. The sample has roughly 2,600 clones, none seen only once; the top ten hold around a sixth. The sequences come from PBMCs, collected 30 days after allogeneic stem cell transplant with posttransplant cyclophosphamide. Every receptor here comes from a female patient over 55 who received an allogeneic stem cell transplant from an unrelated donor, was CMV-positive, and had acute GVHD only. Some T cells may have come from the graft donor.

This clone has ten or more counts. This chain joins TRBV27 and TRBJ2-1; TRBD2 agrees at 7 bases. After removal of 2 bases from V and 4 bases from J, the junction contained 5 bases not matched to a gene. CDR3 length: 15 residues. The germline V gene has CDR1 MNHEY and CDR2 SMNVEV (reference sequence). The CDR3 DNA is TGTGCCAGCAGTTTAGGGGTTAGCGGGTACAATGAGCAGTTCTTC. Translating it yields CASSLGVSGYNEQFF.

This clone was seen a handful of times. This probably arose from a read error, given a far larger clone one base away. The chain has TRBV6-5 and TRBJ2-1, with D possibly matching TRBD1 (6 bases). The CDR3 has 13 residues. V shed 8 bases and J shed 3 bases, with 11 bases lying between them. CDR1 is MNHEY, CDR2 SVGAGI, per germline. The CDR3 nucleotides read TGTGCCAGCGGTGGCAGGGGCTACAATGAGCAGTTCTTC. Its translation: CASGGRGYNEQFF.

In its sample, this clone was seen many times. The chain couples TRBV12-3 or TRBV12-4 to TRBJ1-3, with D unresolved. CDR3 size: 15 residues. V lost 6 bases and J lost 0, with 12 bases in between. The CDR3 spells CASRRTVLSGNTIYF. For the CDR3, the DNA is TGTGCCAGCAGGCGTACAGTACTCTCTGGAAACACCATATATTTT.

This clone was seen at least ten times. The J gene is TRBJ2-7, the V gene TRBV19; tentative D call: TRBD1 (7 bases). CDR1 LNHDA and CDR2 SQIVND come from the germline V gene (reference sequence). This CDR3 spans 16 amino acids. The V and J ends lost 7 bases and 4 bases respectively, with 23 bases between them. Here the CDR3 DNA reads TGTGCCAGTACCGATACGCGGAGGGGGCGAGCATACGAGCAGTACTTC. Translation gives CASTDTRRGRAYEQYF.

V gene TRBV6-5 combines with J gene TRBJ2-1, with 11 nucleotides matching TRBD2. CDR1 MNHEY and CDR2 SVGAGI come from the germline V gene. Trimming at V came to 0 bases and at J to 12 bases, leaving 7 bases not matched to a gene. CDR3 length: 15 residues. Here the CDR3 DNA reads TGTGCCAGCAGTTACTCGGGGACTAGCGGAACAGGGCAGTTCTTC. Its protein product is CASSYSGTSGTGQFF.

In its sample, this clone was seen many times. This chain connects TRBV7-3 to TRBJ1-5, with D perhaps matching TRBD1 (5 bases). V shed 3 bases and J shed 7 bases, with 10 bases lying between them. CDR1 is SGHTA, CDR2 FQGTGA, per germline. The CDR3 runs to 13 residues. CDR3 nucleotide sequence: TGTGCCAGCAGCTTCGGGGGAGGCCAGCCCCAGCATTTT. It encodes CASSFGGGQPQHF.

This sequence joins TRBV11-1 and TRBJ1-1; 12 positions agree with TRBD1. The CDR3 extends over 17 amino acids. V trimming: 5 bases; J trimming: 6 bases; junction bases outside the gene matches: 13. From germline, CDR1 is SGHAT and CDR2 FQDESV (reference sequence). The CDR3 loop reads CASSLLSGTGGAAEAFF. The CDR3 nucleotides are TGTGCCAGCAGCCTACTCTCCGGGACAGGGGGCGCGGCTGAAGCTTTCTTT.

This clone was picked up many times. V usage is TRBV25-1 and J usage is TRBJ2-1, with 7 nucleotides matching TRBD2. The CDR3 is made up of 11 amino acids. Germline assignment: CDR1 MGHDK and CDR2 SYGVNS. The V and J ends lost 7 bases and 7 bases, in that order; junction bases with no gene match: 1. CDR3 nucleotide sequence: TGTGCCAGCATGGGGGGGAATGAGCAGTTCTTC. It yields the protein CASMGGNEQFF.

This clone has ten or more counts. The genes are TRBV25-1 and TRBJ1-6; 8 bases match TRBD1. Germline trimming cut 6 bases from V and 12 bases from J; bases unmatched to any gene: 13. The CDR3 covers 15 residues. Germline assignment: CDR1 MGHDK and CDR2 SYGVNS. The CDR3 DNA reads TGTGCCAGCAGCGGGGACCAGGGGGCGGCAGGACCCCTCCACTTT. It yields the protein CASSGDQGAAGPLHF.

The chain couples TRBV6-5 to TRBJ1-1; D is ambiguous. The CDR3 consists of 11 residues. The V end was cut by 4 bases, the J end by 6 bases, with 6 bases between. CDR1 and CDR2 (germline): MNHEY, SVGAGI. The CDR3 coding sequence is TGTGCCAGCAGTTTCCCTTCTGAAGCTTTCTTT. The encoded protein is CASSFPSEAFF.

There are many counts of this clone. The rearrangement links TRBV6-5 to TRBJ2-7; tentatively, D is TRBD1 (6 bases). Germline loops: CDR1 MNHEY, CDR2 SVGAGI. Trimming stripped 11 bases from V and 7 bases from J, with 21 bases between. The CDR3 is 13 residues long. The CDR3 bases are TGTGCCCCGAGGTCAGGGGTTCGTCGTGAGCAGTACTTC. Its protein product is CAPRSGVRREQYF.

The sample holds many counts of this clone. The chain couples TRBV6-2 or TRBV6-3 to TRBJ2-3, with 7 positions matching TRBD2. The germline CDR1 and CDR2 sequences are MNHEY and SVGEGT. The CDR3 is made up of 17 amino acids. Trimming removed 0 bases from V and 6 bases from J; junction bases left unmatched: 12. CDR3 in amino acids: CASSYSKMAGVRDTQYF. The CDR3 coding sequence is TGTGCCAGCAGTTACTCGAAAATGGCGGGAGTCAGGGATACGCAGTATTTT.

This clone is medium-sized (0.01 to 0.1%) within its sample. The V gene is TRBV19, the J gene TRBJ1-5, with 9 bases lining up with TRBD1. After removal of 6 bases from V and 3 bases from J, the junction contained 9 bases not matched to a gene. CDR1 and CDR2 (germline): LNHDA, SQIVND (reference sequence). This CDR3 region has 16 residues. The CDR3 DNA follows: TGTGCCAGTAGACCCTGGACAGGGGCTACCAATCAGCCCCAGCATTTT. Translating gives CASRPWTGATNQPQHF.

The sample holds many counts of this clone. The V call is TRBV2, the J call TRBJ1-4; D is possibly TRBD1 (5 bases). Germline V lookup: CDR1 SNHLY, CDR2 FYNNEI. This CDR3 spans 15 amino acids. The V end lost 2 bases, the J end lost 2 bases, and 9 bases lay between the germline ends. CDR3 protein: CASSEFGGTNEKLFF. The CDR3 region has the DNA TGTGCCAGCAGTGAATTTGGGGGGACTAATGAAAAACTGTTTTTT.

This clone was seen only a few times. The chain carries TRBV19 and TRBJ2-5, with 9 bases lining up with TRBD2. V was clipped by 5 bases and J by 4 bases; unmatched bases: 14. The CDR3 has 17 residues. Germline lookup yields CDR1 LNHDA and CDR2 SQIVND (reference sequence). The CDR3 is CASSHPRLADHGETQYF. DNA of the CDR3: TGTGCCAGTAGTCACCCTAGACTAGCGGACCACGGAGAGACCCAGTACTTC.

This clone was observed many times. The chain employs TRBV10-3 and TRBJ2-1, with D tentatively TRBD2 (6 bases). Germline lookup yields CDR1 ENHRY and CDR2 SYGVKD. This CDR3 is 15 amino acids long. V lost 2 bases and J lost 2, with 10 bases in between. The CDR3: CAISEGGAAYNEQFF. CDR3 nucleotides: TGTGCCATCAGTGAGGGAGGGGCCGCCTACAATGAGCAGTTCTTC.

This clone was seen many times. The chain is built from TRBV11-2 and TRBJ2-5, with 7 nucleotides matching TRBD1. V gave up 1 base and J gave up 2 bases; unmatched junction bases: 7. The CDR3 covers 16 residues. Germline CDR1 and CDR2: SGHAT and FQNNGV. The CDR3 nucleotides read TGTGCCAGCAGCTTAGTGAGACAGGGTTATCAAGAGACCCAGTACTTC. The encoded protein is CASSLVRQGYQETQYF.

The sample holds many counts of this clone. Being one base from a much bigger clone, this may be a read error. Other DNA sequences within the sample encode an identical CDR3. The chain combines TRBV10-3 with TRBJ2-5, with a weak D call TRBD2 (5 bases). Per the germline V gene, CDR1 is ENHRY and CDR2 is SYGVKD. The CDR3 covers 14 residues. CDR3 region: CAISDFSGWETQYF. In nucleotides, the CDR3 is TGCGCCATCAGTGATTTCTCGGGGTGGGAGACCCAGTACTTC.

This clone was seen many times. The CDR3 DNA sequence: TGTGCCAGCAGCTTACAGGGTAGGCCCTACGAGCAGTACTTC. Translating it yields CASSLQGRPYEQYF. The chain employs TRBV7-9 and TRBJ2-7; a weak D match, TRBD1 (5 bases). The CDR3 length is 14 residues. V dropped 2 bases and J dropped 2 bases, with 10 bases sitting between them. Germline V gives CDR1 SEHNR, CDR2 FQNEAQ (reference sequence).

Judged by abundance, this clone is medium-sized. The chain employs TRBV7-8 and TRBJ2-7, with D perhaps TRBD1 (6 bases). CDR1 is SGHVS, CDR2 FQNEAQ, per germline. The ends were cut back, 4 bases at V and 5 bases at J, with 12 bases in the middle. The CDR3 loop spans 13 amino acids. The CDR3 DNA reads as TGTGCCAGCAGCTCACAGGGAATCCACGAGCAGTACTTC. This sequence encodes CASSSQGIHEQYF.